This T cell receptor (beta chain) was sequenced in a study of graft-versus-host responses after intestinal transplantation. Study details: As for transplant type, recipients had multivisceral, liver-intestinal, or isolated intestinal grafts. Induction using anti-thymocyte globulin, followed by tacrolimus and steroids for approximately 3 years, was given to all recipients. Findings of the study overall: Present in recipient marrow, GvH clones included some that appeared first in ileum or blood. Individuals who had graft-donor T cell macrochimerism had allografts that showed high graft-versus-host to host-versus-graft clonal ratios.

A note on this clone: Its specificity is unknown.

Data came from immunoSEQ multiplex PCR; TCRdb stores just in-frame clones and leaves some out. The sample records around 100,000 clones, roughly 93% being singletons. The source material was unstimulated CD8+ T cells sorted from spleen or lymph node cells, sampled before transplant. The origin of this receptor is a human donor who was the organ donor for an intestinal transplant.

The CDR3 region is CASSQGGRASGNEQFF. The CDR3 region has the DNA TGTGCCAGCAGCCAAGGGGGTCGGGCTAGCGGAAATGAGCAGTTCTTC. The V call is TRBV14, the J call TRBJ2-1; 7 positions match TRBD2. The J segment lost 7 bases and the V segment lost 1 base, leaving 10 bases of the junction unmatched. Germline lookup yields CDR1 SGHDN and CDR2 FVKESK. The CDR3 consists of 16 residues.